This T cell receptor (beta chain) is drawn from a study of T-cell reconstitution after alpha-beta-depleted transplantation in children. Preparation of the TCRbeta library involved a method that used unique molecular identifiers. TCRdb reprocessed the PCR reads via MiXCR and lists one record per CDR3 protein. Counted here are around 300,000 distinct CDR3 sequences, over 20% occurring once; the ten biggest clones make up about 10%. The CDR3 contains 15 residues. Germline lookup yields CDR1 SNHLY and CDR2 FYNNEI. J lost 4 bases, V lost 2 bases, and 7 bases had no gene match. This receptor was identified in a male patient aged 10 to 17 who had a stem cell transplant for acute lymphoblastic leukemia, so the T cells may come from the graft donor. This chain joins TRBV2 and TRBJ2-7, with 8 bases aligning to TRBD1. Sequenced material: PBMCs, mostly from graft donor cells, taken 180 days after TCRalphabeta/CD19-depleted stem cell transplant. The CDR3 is CASSETTGEKYEQYF. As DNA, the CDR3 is TGTGCCAGCAGTGAAACGACAGGGGAGAAGTACGAGCAGTACTTC.